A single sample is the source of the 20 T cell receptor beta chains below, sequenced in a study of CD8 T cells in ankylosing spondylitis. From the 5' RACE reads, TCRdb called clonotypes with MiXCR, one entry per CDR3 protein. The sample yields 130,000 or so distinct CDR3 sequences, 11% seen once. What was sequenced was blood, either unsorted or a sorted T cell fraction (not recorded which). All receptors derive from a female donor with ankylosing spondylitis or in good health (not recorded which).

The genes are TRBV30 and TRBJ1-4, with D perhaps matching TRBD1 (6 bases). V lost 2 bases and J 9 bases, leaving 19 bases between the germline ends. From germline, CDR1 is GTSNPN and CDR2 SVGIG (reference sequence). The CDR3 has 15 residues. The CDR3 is CAWSPGQNNMKKLFF. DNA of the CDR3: TGTGCCTGGAGTCCCGGACAGAACAACATGAAAAAACTGTTTTTT.

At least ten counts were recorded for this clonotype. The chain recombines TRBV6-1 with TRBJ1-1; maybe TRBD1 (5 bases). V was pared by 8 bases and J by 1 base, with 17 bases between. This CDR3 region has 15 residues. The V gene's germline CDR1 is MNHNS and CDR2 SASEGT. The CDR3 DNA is TGTGCCAGCGGGGGGGGTTCAGGTGGGAACACTGAAGCTTTCTTT. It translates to CASGGGSGGNTEAFF.

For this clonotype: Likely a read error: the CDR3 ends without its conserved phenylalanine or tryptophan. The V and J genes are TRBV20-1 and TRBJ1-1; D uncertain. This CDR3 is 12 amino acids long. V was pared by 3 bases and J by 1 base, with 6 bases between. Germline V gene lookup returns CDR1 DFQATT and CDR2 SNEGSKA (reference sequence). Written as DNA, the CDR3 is TGCAGTGCTAGGGCCCCGAACACTGAAGCTTTCTCT. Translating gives CSARAPNTEAFS.

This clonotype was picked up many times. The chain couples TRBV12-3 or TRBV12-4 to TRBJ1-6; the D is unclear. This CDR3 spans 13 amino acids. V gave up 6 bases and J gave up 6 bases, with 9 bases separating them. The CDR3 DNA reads TGTGCCAGCAGGTCTGACGCTAATTCACCCCTCCACTTT. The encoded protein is CASRSDANSPLHF.

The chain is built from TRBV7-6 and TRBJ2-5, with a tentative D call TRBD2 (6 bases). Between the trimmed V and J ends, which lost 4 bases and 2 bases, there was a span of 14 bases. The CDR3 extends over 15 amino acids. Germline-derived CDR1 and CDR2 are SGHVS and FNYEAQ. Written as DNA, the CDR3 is TGTGCCAGCAGCTCATCGGGACTTCTACAAGAGACCCAGTACTTC. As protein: CASSSSGLLQETQYF.

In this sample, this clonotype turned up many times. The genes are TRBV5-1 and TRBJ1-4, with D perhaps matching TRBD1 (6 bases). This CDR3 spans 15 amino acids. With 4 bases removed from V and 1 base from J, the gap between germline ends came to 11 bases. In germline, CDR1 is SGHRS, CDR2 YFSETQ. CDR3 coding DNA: TGCGCCAGCAGCACACAGGGCAGAACTAATGAAAAACTGTTTTTT. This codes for CASSTQGRTNEKLFF.

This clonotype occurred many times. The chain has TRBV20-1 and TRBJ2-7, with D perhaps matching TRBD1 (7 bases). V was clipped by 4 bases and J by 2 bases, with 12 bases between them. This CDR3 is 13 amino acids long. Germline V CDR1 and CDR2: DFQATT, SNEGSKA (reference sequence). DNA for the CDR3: TGCAGTGCTACGCAGGGGGGCCCCTACGAGCAGTACTTC. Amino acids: CSATQGGPYEQYF.

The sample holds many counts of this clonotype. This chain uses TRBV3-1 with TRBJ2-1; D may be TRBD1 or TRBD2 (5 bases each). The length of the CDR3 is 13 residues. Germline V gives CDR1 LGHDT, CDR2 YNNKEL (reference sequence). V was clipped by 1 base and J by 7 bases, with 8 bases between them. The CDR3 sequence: CASSQAEGNEQFF. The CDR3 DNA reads TGTGCCAGCAGCCAAGCAGAGGGGAATGAGCAGTTCTTC.

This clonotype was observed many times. The CDR3 region has the DNA TGTGCCAGCAGCCCGGGGGGAGCAGATACGCAGTATTTT. This gives the protein CASSPGGADTQYF. The chain recombines TRBV28 with TRBJ2-3; 7 bases agree with TRBD2. The germline gives CDR1 MDHEN, CDR2 SYDVKM. The J segment lost 4 bases and the V segment lost 6 bases, leaving 4 bases of the junction unmatched. The CDR3 covers 13 residues.

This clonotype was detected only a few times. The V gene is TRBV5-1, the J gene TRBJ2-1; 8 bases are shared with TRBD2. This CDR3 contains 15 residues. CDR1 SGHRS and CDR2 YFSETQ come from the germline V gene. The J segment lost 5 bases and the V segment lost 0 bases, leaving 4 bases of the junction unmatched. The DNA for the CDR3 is TGCGCCAGCAGCTTGGAGGGGCGGGAGGACAATGAGCAGTTCTTC. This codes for CASSLEGREDNEQFF.

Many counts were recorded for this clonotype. The CDR3 is CSASRDLNTGELFF. The CDR3 DNA reads as TGCAGTGCTTCCCGGGACTTGAACACCGGGGAGCTGTTTTTT. The rearrangement links TRBV20-1 to TRBJ2-2, with a possible D match to TRBD2 (6 bases). The ends were cut back, 5 bases at V and 1 base at J, with 11 bases in the middle. CDR3 length: 14 amino acids. Germline values: CDR1 DFQATT, CDR2 SNEGSKA (reference sequence).

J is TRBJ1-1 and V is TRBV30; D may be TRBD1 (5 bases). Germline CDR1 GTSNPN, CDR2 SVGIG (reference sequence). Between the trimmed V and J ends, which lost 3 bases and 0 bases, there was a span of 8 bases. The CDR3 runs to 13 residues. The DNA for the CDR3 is TGTGCCTGGAGCGGGGACCTGAACACTGAAGCTTTCTTT. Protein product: CAWSGDLNTEAFF.

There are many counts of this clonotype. The CDR3 DNA sequence: TGCGCCAGCAGCGCCGACAGGGCGCGCACAGATACGCAGTATTTT. It encodes CASSADRARTDTQYF. The V call is TRBV5-1, the J call TRBJ2-3; the match to TRBD1 covers 7 bases. The CDR3 has 15 residues. Germline V gene lookup returns CDR1 SGHRS and CDR2 YFSETQ. J gave up 1 base and V 4 bases, and 6 bases lay outside the gene matches. The full variable domain, completed using reference TRBV5-1 and TRBJ2-3, is KAGVTQTPRYLIKTRGQQVTLSCSPISGHRSVSWYQQTPGQGLQFLFEYFSETQRNKGNFPGRFSGRQFSNSRSEMNVSTLELGDSALYLCASSADRARTDTQYFGPGTRLTVL.

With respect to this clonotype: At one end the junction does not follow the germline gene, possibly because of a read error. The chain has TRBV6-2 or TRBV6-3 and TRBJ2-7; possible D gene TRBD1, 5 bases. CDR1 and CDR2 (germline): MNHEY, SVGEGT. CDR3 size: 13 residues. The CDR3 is CASSRQYKYERYF. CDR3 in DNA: TGTGCCAGCAGTCGACAGTACAAATACGAGCGGTACTTC.

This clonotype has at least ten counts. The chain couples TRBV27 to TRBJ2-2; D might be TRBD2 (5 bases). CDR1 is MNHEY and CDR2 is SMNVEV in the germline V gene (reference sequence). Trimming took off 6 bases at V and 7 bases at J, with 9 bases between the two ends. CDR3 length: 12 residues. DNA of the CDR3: TGTGCCAGCAGGGGAGAAAACGGGGAGCTGTTTTTT. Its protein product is CASRGENGELFF.

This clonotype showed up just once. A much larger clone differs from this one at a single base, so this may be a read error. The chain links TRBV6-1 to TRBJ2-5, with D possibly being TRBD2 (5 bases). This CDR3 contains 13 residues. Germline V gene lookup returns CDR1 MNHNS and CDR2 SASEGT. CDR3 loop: CTARGSGQETQYF. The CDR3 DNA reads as TGTACCGCCCGTGGGAGCGGACAAGAGACCCAGTACTTC.

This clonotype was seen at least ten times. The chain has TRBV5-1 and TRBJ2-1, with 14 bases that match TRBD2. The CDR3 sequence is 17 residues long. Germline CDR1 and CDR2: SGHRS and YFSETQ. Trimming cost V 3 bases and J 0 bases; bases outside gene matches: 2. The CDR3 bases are TGCGCCAGCAGCTCCGGACTAGCGGGAGGCTCCTACAATGAGCAGTTCTTC. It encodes CASSSGLAGGSYNEQFF.

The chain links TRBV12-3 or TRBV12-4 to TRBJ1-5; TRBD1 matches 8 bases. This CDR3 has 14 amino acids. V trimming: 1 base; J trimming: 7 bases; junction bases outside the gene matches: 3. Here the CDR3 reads CASSLGAGGQPQHF. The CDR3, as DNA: TGTGCCAGCAGTTTAGGGGCAGGGGGCCAGCCCCAGCATTTT.

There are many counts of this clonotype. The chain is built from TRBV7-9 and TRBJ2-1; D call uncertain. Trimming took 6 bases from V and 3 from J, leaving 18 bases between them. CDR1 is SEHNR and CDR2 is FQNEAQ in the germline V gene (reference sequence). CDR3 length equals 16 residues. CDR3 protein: CASSPYGGPLYNEQFF. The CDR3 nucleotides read TGTGCCAGCAGTCCCTATGGCGGCCCTCTCTACAATGAGCAGTTCTTC.

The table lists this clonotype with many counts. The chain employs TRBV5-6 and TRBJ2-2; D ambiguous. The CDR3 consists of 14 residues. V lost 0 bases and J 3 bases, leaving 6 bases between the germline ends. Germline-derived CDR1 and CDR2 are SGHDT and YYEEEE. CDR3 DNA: TGTGCCAGCAGCTTGGGTAGTTACACCGGGGAGCTGTTTTTT. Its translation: CASSLGSYTGELFF.